The 23 T cell receptor beta chains presented below share a single source sample, sequenced in a study of blood T cell repertoires in COVID-19 (TCRdb year 2020). The library relied on the immunoSEQ multiplex PCR assay. The immuneACCESS repertoire file appears here via TCRdb, limited to in-frame rearrangements. These files lack a portion of the clones; in checked studies, under half of the deficit traces to unresolved V genes, and the cause of the others is not known. In this sample the table shows about 400,000 clones, 70% to 90% of which occur a single time. The ten most abundant clones make up about 2.1% of the sample. Sequencing used PBMCs or T cells enriched from blood (not recorded which). These receptors all stem from a middle-aged woman with acute COVID-19.

The V gene is TRBV10-3, the J gene TRBJ2-1; no definite D call. Germline V gene sequence: CDR1 ENHRY, CDR2 SYGVKD. With 1 base removed from V and 0 bases from J, the gap between germline ends came to 7 bases. This CDR3 has 15 amino acids. CDR3 nucleotides: TGTGCCATCAGTGAGTATATCAGCTCCTACAATGAGCAGTTCTTC. Translation gives CAISEYISSYNEQFF.

The V gene is TRBV24-1, the J gene TRBJ2-2, with D maybe TRBD1 (6 bases). The CDR3 runs 19 residues. V shed 9 bases and J shed 5 bases, with 30 bases lying between them. Germline CDR1 KGHDR, CDR2 SFDVKD. Here the CDR3 reads CATEKWTVRLTPGTGELFF. As DNA, the CDR3 is TGTGCCACCGAAAAGTGGACAGTCCGTCTTACACCGGGGACCGGGGAGCTGTTTTTT.

The CDR3 protein is CASSATGQAYGYTF. The CDR3 DNA sequence: TGTGCCAGCAGCGCGACGGGACAGGCTTATGGCTACACCTTC. V and J are TRBV9 and TRBJ1-2; 8 nucleotides match TRBD1. V lost 3 bases to trimming and J lost 5 bases; unmatched junction nucleotides: 6. There are 14 residues in the CDR3. Germline V gene data show CDR1 as SGDLS and CDR2 as YYNGEE.

This chain connects TRBV7-9 to TRBJ2-3; the match to TRBD1 covers 7 bases. Trimming took 0 bases from V and 0 from J; bases not matched to a gene: 12. The length of the CDR3 is 19 residues. CDR1 SEHNR and CDR2 FQNEAQ come from the germline V gene (reference sequence). CDR3 DNA: TGTGCCAGCAGCTTAGCAAAGGGGGCGATCCCTGCTAGCACAGATACGCAGTATTTT. Translation: CASSLAKGAIPASTDTQYF.

The rearrangement uses TRBV7-9 and TRBJ2-1; D not certain. V lost 1 base to trimming and J lost 3 bases, with 4 bases between them. The germline gives CDR1 SEHNR, CDR2 FQNEAQ (reference sequence). This CDR3 spans 13 amino acids. The chain's CDR3 is CASSLGLYNEQFF. CDR3 nucleotide sequence: TGTGCCAGCAGCTTAGGGCTCTACAATGAGCAGTTCTTC. Complete variable domain (other parts from reference TRBV7-9 and TRBJ2-1): DTGVSQNPRHKITKRGQNVTFRCDPISEHNRLYWYRQTLGQGPEFLTYFQNEAQLEKSRLLSDRFSAERPKGSFSTLEIQRTEQGDSAMYLCASSLGLYNEQFFGPGTRLTVL.

This sequence joins TRBV19 and TRBJ1-3, with D possibly TRBD1 on 5 matching bases. Trimming cost V 3 bases and J 4 bases, with 13 bases left between them. The germline gives CDR1 LNHDA, CDR2 SQIVND (reference sequence). This CDR3 is 15 amino acids long. This CDR3 reads CASSIPTALGNTIYF. As DNA, the CDR3 is TGTGCCAGTAGTATCCCGACAGCTTTGGGAAACACCATATATTTT.

The chain combines TRBV20-1 with TRBJ2-5, with TRBD2 matching 7 bases. The CDR3 runs to 15 residues. The germline V gene encodes CDR1 DFQATT and CDR2 SNEGSKA (reference sequence). Trimming removed 3 bases from V and 5 bases from J; junction bases left unmatched: 12. DNA for the CDR3: TGCAGTGCTAGTGTCAAAAGGGTGGGAGGGGAGACCCAGTACTTC. Residues: CSASVKRVGGETQYF.

This chain connects TRBV25-1 to TRBJ1-4, with 8 bases lining up with TRBD1. Germline CDR1 and CDR2: MGHDK and SYGVNS. Trimming cost V 4 bases and J 3 bases; bases outside gene matches: 4. The CDR3 spans 15 residues. CDR3 in amino acids: CASSGGQVPNEKLFF. The CDR3 nucleotides are TGTGCCAGCAGTGGGGGACAGGTCCCTAATGAAAAACTGTTTTTT. The full variable domain, completed using reference TRBV25-1 and TRBJ1-4, is EADIYQTPRYLVIGTGKKITLECSQTMGHDKMYWYQQDPGMELHLIHYSYGVNSTEKGDLSSESTVSRIRTEHFPLTLESARPSHTSQYLCASSGGQVPNEKLFFGSGTQLSVL.

The V gene is TRBV19, the J gene TRBJ1-2; TRBD1 matches 8 bases. The CDR3 spans 15 residues. The J segment lost 5 bases and the V segment lost 7 bases, leaving 12 bases of the junction unmatched. CDR1 and CDR2 from the germline V gene are LNHDA and SQIVND (reference sequence). The CDR3: CASKLGDDRGYGYTF. The CDR3 DNA is TGTGCCAGTAAACTGGGGGACGACAGGGGTTATGGCTACACCTTC.

The chain recombines TRBV5-1 with TRBJ2-3, with 8 bases fitting TRBD1. The CDR3 length is 16 residues. Germline V gives CDR1 SGHRS, CDR2 YFSETQ. V shed 0 bases, J shed 4 bases, and the junction held 7 bases outside the gene matches. Here the CDR3 reads CASSLGPVTGADTQYF. CDR3 nucleotides: TGCGCCAGCAGCTTGGGACCGGTGACAGGGGCAGATACGCAGTATTTT.

J is TRBJ2-1 and V is TRBV29-1, with 8 bases fitting TRBD1. This CDR3 is built from 13 residues. The V gene's germline CDR1 is SQVTM and CDR2 ANQGSEA. The trim removed 5 bases at V and 3 bases at J, leaving 3 bases unmatched. The CDR3 is CSVPGQVYNEQFF. In DNA, the CDR3 is TGCAGCGTTCCGGGACAGGTCTACAATGAGCAGTTCTTC.

The chain links TRBV18 to TRBJ1-1, with TRBD1 identical over 11 bases. The CDR3 spans 14 residues. CDR1 and CDR2 (germline): KGHSH, LQKENI. V lost 6 bases, J lost 3 bases, and 3 bases stayed unmatched. In DNA form, the CDR3 reads TGTGCCAGCTCTCGGGACAGGGGGGACACTGAAGCTTTCTTT. Protein: CASSRDRGDTEAFF.

The V and J genes are TRBV6-5 and TRBJ2-5; the D gene is possibly TRBD2 (6 bases). With 0 bases removed from V and 2 bases from J, the gap between germline ends came to 7 bases. The CDR3 contains 14 residues. CDR1 and CDR2 (germline): MNHEY, SVGAGI. The CDR3 DNA follows: TGTGCCAGCAGTTACTCGGGACTTCAAGAGACCCAGTACTTC. As protein: CASSYSGLQETQYF.

The V gene is TRBV5-4, the J gene TRBJ2-1; the D gene is possibly TRBD1 (5 bases). The V end lost 5 bases, the J end lost 7 bases, and 16 bases lay between the germline ends. Germline lookup yields CDR1 SGHNT and CDR2 YYREEE (reference sequence). The CDR3 extends over 14 amino acids. The CDR3 spells CASRSARVDNEQFF. The DNA of the CDR3 is TGTGCCAGCAGGTCGGCCAGGGTTGATAATGAGCAGTTCTTC. Full variable domain (missing parts from reference TRBV5-4 and TRBJ2-1): ETGVTQSPTHLIKTRGQQVTLRCSSQSGHNTVSWYQQALGQGPQFIFQYYREEENGRGNFPPRFSGLQFPNYSSELNVNALELDDSALYLCASRSARVDNEQFFGPGTRLTVL.

The rearrangement joins TRBV29-1 to TRBJ2-3; maybe TRBD1 (6 bases). V lost 4 bases, J lost 6 bases, and 8 bases lay in between. The CDR3 contains 11 residues. Germline V lookup: CDR1 SQVTM, CDR2 ANQGSEA. The DNA of the CDR3 is TGCAGCGTTGGAGGGGGTGATACGCAGTATTTT. Translation gives CSVGGGDTQYF.

This chain links TRBV6-2 or TRBV6-3 with TRBJ1-3, with 8 nucleotides matching TRBD1. The length of the CDR3 is 19 residues. Germline-derived CDR1 and CDR2 are MNHEY and SVGEGT. Trimming removed 3 bases from V and 2 bases from J; junction bases left unmatched: 15. The CDR3 DNA reads TGTGCCAGCAGTTATGCCGGGACAGGTGTAATCGTGGCTGGAAACACCATATATTTT. The encoded protein is CASSYAGTGVIVAGNTIYF.

This chain links TRBV12-3 or TRBV12-4 with TRBJ1-6; tentatively, D is TRBD1 (5 bases). The CDR3 is 12 residues long. Trimming left V 6 bases short and J 7 bases short, with 7 bases between. CDR3 bases: TGTGCCAGCAGACAGGCCAATTCACCCCTCCACTTT. This sequence encodes CASRQANSPLHF.

V is TRBV18 and J is TRBJ1-1, with a tentative D call TRBD1 (6 bases). The germline gives CDR1 KGHSH, CDR2 LQKENI. The V and J ends lost 4 bases and 1 base respectively, with 13 bases between them. This CDR3 contains 15 residues. The CDR3 reads CASSRGGGANTEAFF. The CDR3 DNA is TGTGCCAGCTCACGGGGAGGGGGGGCGAACACTGAAGCTTTCTTT.

The rearrangement uses TRBV6-5 and TRBJ2-7, with 8 bases aligning to TRBD1. V lost 4 bases, J lost 7 bases, and 9 bases stayed unmatched. This CDR3 region has 14 residues. Germline V gene sequence: CDR1 MNHEY, CDR2 SVGAGI. This chain's CDR3 is CASSSTGTGGEQYF. CDR3 DNA: TGTGCCAGCAGTTCAACCGGGACAGGCGGAGAGCAGTACTTC.

The chain uses TRBV10-3 and TRBJ2-2; D not resolved. This CDR3 region has 15 residues. Trimming took 6 bases from V and 4 from J, leaving 15 bases between them. Germline V gene sequence: CDR1 ENHRY, CDR2 SYGVKD. The CDR3 protein is CAISPRKTPTGELFF. The CDR3 nucleotides are TGTGCCATCAGCCCTAGGAAGACCCCCACCGGGGAGCTGTTTTTT.

The CDR3 sequence: CASSPDRGQETQYF. CDR3 DNA: TGTGCCAGCTCTCCCGACAGGGGGCAGGAGACCCAGTACTTC. V usage is TRBV3-1 (or the pseudogene TRBV3-2) and J usage is TRBJ2-5, with 10 positions matching TRBD1. The CDR3 has 14 residues. With V trimmed by 8 bases and J by 5 bases, 8 bases remained unmatched. Germline-derived CDR1 and CDR2 are LGHDT and YNNKEL (reference sequence).

This chain uses TRBV19 with TRBJ1-1; unclear D gene. V lost 2 bases and J lost 5, with 9 bases in between. The CDR3 is 13 residues long. Looked up from germline, CDR1 is LNHDA and CDR2 is SQIVND (reference sequence). CDR3 nucleotides: TGTGCCAGTAGTATAACCCCGGGTACTGAAGCTTTCTTT. It specifies CASSITPGTEAFF.

This chain joins TRBV7-8 and TRBJ1-2; 7 nucleotides line up with TRBD1. V dropped 5 bases and J dropped 8; count of bases not matched to a gene: 14. The CDR3 has 15 amino acids. The germline gives CDR1 SGHVS, CDR2 FQNEAQ. The CDR3 loop is CASSPSIDRVQGYTF. The CDR3 nucleotides are TGTGCCAGCAGCCCCTCCATAGACAGGGTGCAGGGCTACACCTTC.